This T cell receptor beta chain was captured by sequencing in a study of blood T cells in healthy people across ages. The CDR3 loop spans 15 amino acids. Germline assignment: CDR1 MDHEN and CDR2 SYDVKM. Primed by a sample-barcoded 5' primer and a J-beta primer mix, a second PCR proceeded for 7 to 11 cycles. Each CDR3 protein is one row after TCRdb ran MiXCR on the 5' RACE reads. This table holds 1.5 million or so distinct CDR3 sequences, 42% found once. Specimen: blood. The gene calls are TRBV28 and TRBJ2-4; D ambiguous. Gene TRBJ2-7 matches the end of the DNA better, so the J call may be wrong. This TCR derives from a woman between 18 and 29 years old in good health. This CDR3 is CASTSLGIGAYEQYF. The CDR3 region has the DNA TGTGCCAGCACCTCACTGGGCATTGGCGCGTACGAGCAGTACTTC.